Each of the 30 T cell receptor beta chains below was sequenced from the same sample in a study of type 1 regulatory T cells. For these receptors, no antigen is known. TCRdb reanalysed the reads using MiXCR and keeps one entry per CDR3 protein. Of about 62,000 distinct CDR3 sequences in the sample, approximately 60% are singletons; the top ten hold less than 2%. The sample taken for sequencing was cultured non-Tr1 T cells, either the whole culture or a sorted T cell fraction (not recorded which). These TCRs come from a human donor in good health.

The chain joins TRBV20-1 to TRBJ1-1; 10 bases agree with TRBD1. CDR3 size: 14 residues. The germline CDR1 and CDR2 sequences are DFQATT and SNEGSKA (reference sequence). V lost 6 bases and J lost 4; bases outside the gene matches: 8. CDR3 sequence (DNA): TGCAGTGCCCTTAGACAGGGGGCCGGCACTGAAGCTTTCTTT. Translation: CSALRQGAGTEAFF.

This clonotype was seen only a few times. The chain has TRBV4-1 and TRBJ2-1; a weak D match, TRBD2 (6 bases). Germline lookup yields CDR1 MGHRA and CDR2 YSYEKL. The CDR3 consists of 20 residues. The V end lost 0 bases, the J end lost 9 bases, and 30 bases lay between the germline ends. The CDR3 sequence is CASSQDFQLEGLKGTTEQFF. The CDR3, as DNA: TGCGCCAGCAGCCAAGATTTCCAGTTGGAGGGGTTAAAGGGAACAACTGAGCAGTTCTTC.

V and J are TRBV29-1 and TRBJ2-7; perhaps TRBD1 as D (5 bases). The germline CDR1 and CDR2 sequences are SQVTM and ANQGSEA. Trimming left V 4 bases short and J 6 bases short, with 13 bases between. The CDR3 runs to 12 residues. The CDR3 is CSVVPAGREQYF. CDR3 bases: TGCAGCGTTGTCCCAGCAGGGCGCGAGCAGTACTTC.

The genes are TRBV6-5 and TRBJ1-2; D uncertain. V lost 10 bases to trimming and J lost 8 bases, with 20 bases between them. CDR3 length: 13 amino acids. Germline lookup yields CDR1 MNHEY and CDR2 SVGAGI. The CDR3 sequence is CATARFVGDGYTF. CDR3 in DNA: TGTGCCACAGCAAGGTTTGTGGGTGACGGCTACACCTTC.

This clonotype has more than one count but fewer than ten. V usage is TRBV20-1 and J usage is TRBJ2-5, with 9 bases that match TRBD2. With V trimmed by 4 bases and J by 3 bases, 3 bases remained unmatched. Germline assignment: CDR1 DFQATT and CDR2 SNEGSKA (reference sequence). This CDR3 contains 13 residues. The CDR3 loop is CSAIASGKETQYF. The CDR3 bases are TGCAGTGCTATAGCTAGCGGGAAAGAGACCCAGTACTTC.

J is TRBJ2-7 and V is TRBV5-1; tentatively, D is TRBD1 (6 bases). Germline V lookup: CDR1 SGHRS, CDR2 YFSETQ. This CDR3 region has 15 residues. V was pared by 0 bases and J by 2 bases, with 12 bases between. CDR3 residues: CASSLGGTPTYEQYF. CDR3 sequence (DNA): TGCGCCAGCAGCTTGGGAGGGACACCAACCTACGAGCAGTACTTC. Complete variable domain (other parts from reference TRBV5-1 and TRBJ2-7): KAGVTQTPRYLIKTRGQQVTLSCSPISGHRSVSWYQQTPGQGLQFLFEYFSETQRNKGNFPGRFSGRQFSNSRSEMNVSTLELGDSALYLCASSLGGTPTYEQYFGPGTRLTVT.

This clonotype was seen more than once but under ten times. The gene calls are TRBV7-9 and TRBJ2-3, with 12 bases fitting TRBD2. V lost 2 bases, J lost 4 bases, and 10 bases stayed unmatched. The CDR3 loop spans 18 amino acids. Germline CDR1 reads SEHNR; CDR2 reads FQNEAQ (reference sequence). The CDR3 DNA sequence: TGTGCCAGCAGCTTACGACTAGCGGGAGAGGGGGTGGCAGATACGCAGTATTTT. Residues: CASSLRLAGEGVADTQYF.

This chain links TRBV12-3 or TRBV12-4 with TRBJ2-6; TRBD1 agrees at 7 bases. V gave up 6 bases and J gave up 2 bases; unmatched junction bases: 4. This CDR3 comprises 15 residues. The CDR3 sequence: CASSPTGAGANVLTF. The CDR3 region has the DNA TGTGCCAGCAGCCCTACAGGGGCTGGGGCCAACGTCCTGACTTTC.

This clonotype was picked up one time. The CDR3 DNA reads as TGTGCCAGCAGTTACTCGTTCGTAGGGGGGACTGAAGCTTTCTTT. Amino acids: CASSYSFVGGTEAFF. The chain has TRBV6-2 or TRBV6-3 and TRBJ1-1; tentative D call: TRBD1 (6 bases). From germline, CDR1 is MNHEY and CDR2 SVGEGT. V was clipped by 0 bases and J by 5 bases, with 13 bases between them. The CDR3 is 15 amino acids.

The chain recombines TRBV7-8 with TRBJ2-4; D gene ambiguous. Trimming left V 4 bases short and J 3 bases short, with 10 bases between. Per the germline V gene, CDR1 is SGHVS and CDR2 is FQNEAQ. This CDR3 spans 14 amino acids. The CDR3 bases are TGTGCCAGCAGCTCGGGTACCAACAAAAACATTCAGTACTTC. It translates to CASSSGTNKNIQYF.

This clonotype has a handful of counts. This sequence joins TRBV3-1 and TRBJ2-3, with unresolved D. Trimming removed 4 bases at V and 3 bases at J, with 14 bases between. The length of the CDR3 is 15 residues. The germline V gene has CDR1 LGHDT and CDR2 YNNKEL (reference sequence). This chain's CDR3 is CASSLGPWGTDTQYF. The CDR3 DNA reads as TGTGCCAGCAGCCTGGGCCCCTGGGGAACAGATACGCAGTATTTT.

This chain connects TRBV27 to TRBJ1-5, with D possibly TRBD1 on 5 matching bases. The germline CDR1 and CDR2 sequences are MNHEY and SMNVEV (reference sequence). This CDR3 has 12 residues. Trimming removed 6 bases at V and 9 bases at J, with 12 bases between. The CDR3 bases are TGTGCCAGCAGAACGGGGGGGGGGCCCCAGCATTTT. Protein: CASRTGGGPQHF.

DNA of the CDR3: TGTGCCTGGAGGGGCGGGCTGGCCACAGATACGCAGTATTTT. As protein: CAWRGGLATDTQYF. The chain has TRBV30 and TRBJ2-3; the D gene is possibly TRBD2 (5 bases). V was trimmed by 3 bases and J by 2 bases, leaving 12 bases between them. CDR1 is GTSNPN and CDR2 is SVGIG in the germline V gene (reference sequence). The CDR3 length is 14 residues.

V gene TRBV6-1 combines with J gene TRBJ2-2, with 9 bases that match TRBD2. The CDR3 contains 16 residues. The germline V gene encodes CDR1 MNHNS and CDR2 SASEGT. Trimming at V came to 5 bases and at J to 7 bases, leaving 11 bases not matched to a gene. The CDR3 is CASSNSGGRAFGELFF. CDR3 coding DNA: TGTGCCAGCAGTAACTCTGGCGGGAGGGCCTTCGGGGAGCTGTTTTTT.

The V call is TRBV25-1, the J call TRBJ2-4, with D possibly being TRBD1 (6 bases). The CDR3 runs 12 residues. The V gene lost 9 bases and the J gene lost 1 base, with 7 bases spanning the gap. Germline-derived CDR1 and CDR2 are MGHDK and SYGVNS. The CDR3 protein is CASTGAKNIQYF. CDR3 sequence (DNA): TGTGCCAGTACAGGGGCCAAAAACATTCAGTACTTC.

In its sample, this clonotype was seen once. With a much larger clone just one base away, this may be a read error. The genes are TRBV7-2 and TRBJ2-7, with D possibly being TRBD2 (6 bases). The CDR3 contains 14 residues. Germline V gives CDR1 SGHTA, CDR2 FQGNSA. Between the trimmed V and J ends, which lost 8 bases and 0 bases, there was a span of 14 bases. The CDR3 nucleotides read TGTGCCAGCGGCCGGGAGTCCCACTCCTACGAGCAGTACTTC. Residues: CASGRESHSYEQYF.

This chain joins TRBV20-1 and TRBJ2-4; D is possibly TRBD1 or TRBD2 (5 bases each). CDR3 length equals 15 residues. Germline V gives CDR1 DFQATT, CDR2 SNEGSKA (reference sequence). The chain's CDR3 is CSSPGALLAKNIQYF. The CDR3 DNA sequence: TGCAGCTCCCCCGGGGCCTTGCTAGCCAAAAACATTCAGTACTTC.

The chain has TRBV5-1 and TRBJ2-1; 10 nucleotides agree with TRBD2. The CDR3 length is 16 residues. Trimming at V came to 0 bases and at J to 2 bases, leaving 2 bases not matched to a gene. Germline V gene data show CDR1 as SGHRS and CDR2 as YFSETQ. CDR3 sequence: CASSLGLAGAYNEQFF. The CDR3 nucleotides are TGCGCCAGCAGCTTGGGGCTAGCGGGAGCCTACAATGAGCAGTTCTTC.

In DNA, the CDR3 is TGTGCCAGCAGTTTTGTGGGAGCCAACACAGATACGCAGTATTTT. Amino acids: CASSFVGANTDTQYF. The rearrangement links TRBV12-3 or TRBV12-4 to TRBJ2-3, with D perhaps TRBD2 (5 bases). This CDR3 comprises 15 residues. Trimming removed 3 bases at V and 2 bases at J, with 12 bases between.

The V and J genes are TRBV4-2 and TRBJ2-7; D unclear. The germline V gene encodes CDR1 LGHNA and CDR2 YNFKEQ. This CDR3 is built from 12 residues. The V end lost 5 bases, the J end lost 6 bases, and 11 bases lay between the germline ends. DNA of the CDR3: TGTGCCAGCAGCTCCCGCCCCGGCGAGCAGTACTTC. Its protein is CASSSRPGEQYF.

The chain joins TRBV18 to TRBJ2-5; unclear D gene. Germline loops: CDR1 KGHSH, CDR2 LQKENI. The CDR3 contains 13 residues. The V end was cut by 1 base, the J end by 4 bases, with 7 bases between. The CDR3 is CASSPLPIETQYF. In DNA form, the CDR3 reads TGTGCCAGCTCACCACTGCCGATAGAGACCCAGTACTTC.

The CDR3 is CASSSPGLVYNEQFF. In DNA, the CDR3 is TGTGCCAGCAGCTCTCCGGGACTAGTCTACAATGAGCAGTTCTTC. The chain uses TRBV11-1 and TRBJ2-1, with TRBD2 identical over 8 bases. The CDR3 consists of 15 residues. J gave up 3 bases and V 4 bases, and 5 bases lay outside the gene matches. Germline V gene sequence: CDR1 SGHAT, CDR2 FQDESV (reference sequence). Using reference TRBV11-1 and TRBJ2-1 for the parts outside the CDR3, the full variable domain is EAEVAQSPRYKITEKSQAVAFWCDPISGHATLYWYRQILGQGPELLVQFQDESVVDDSQLPKDRFSAERLKGVDSTLKIQPAELGDSAMYLCASSSPGLVYNEQFFGPGTRLTVL.

The chain joins TRBV19 to TRBJ1-5; D not resolved. The CDR3 has 14 amino acids. V was pared by 1 base and J by 5 bases, with 9 bases between. The germline CDR1 and CDR2 sequences are LNHDA and SQIVND (reference sequence). The DNA of the CDR3 is TGTGCCAGTAGTATAGTAAATGCCTATCAGCCCCAGCATTTT. This translates into CASSIVNAYQPQHF.

The chain joins TRBV7-9 to TRBJ2-3, with 12 bases aligning to TRBD2. After removal of 5 bases from V and 2 bases from J, the junction contained 5 bases not matched to a gene. CDR3 length equals 16 residues. Germline lookup yields CDR1 SEHNR and CDR2 FQNEAQ (reference sequence). The CDR3 DNA sequence: TGTGCCAGCAGCGAAGGACTAGCGGGATCCACAGATACGCAGTATTTT. As protein: CASSEGLAGSTDTQYF.

This clonotype has only one observation. The rearrangement uses TRBV19 and TRBJ2-5, with D tentatively TRBD1 or TRBD2 (5 bases each). The germline V gene encodes CDR1 LNHDA and CDR2 SQIVND (reference sequence). Between the trimmed V and J ends, which lost 4 bases and 2 bases, there was a span of 14 bases. The CDR3 totals 15 residues. The CDR3 sequence: CASSRAGSGQETQYF. The DNA for the CDR3 is TGTGCCAGTAGTAGGGCAGGGTCGGGGCAAGAGACCCAGTACTTC.

The gene calls are TRBV5-1 and TRBJ2-5, with TRBD2 identical over 10 bases. This CDR3 comprises 16 residues. V trimming: 0 bases; J trimming: 4 bases; junction bases outside the gene matches: 6. Per the germline V gene, CDR1 is SGHRS and CDR2 is YFSETQ. The CDR3 DNA reads TGCGCCAGCAGCTTGGTCCGGGGACTAGCGTTAGAGACCCAGTACTTC. Translating it yields CASSLVRGLALETQYF.

The chain links TRBV5-1 to TRBJ2-2; D gene unclear. CDR1 SGHRS and CDR2 YFSETQ come from the germline V gene. Trimming removed 6 bases at V and 3 bases at J, with 15 bases between. The CDR3 loop spans 15 amino acids. The DNA for the CDR3 is TGCGCCAGCACCCCCGGTGGCCAGTACACCGGGGAGCTGTTTTTT. This codes for CASTPGGQYTGELFF.

This clonotype was picked up one time. This chain links TRBV20-1 with TRBJ1-5; D remains unclear. Trimming shortened V by 0 bases and J by 3 bases, and 6 bases separated the two germline ends. This CDR3 comprises 13 residues. Germline V gene lookup returns CDR1 DFQATT and CDR2 SNEGSKA (reference sequence). CDR3 nucleotides: TGCAGTGCTAGAGATCGTTACAATCAGCCCCAGCATTTT. As protein: CSARDRYNQPQHF.

The chain uses TRBV7-2 and TRBJ1-1; D unresolved. V gave up 1 base and J gave up 1 base, with 4 bases separating them. CDR1 is SGHTA, CDR2 FQGNSA, per germline. This CDR3 has 13 residues. CDR3 DNA sequence: TGTGCCAGCAGCTTAGACCGGAACACTGAAGCTTTCTTT. Encoded protein: CASSLDRNTEAFF.

The sample holds a few counts of this clonotype. The rearrangement uses TRBV29-1 and TRBJ1-2; D may be TRBD1 (5 bases). V was clipped by 4 bases and J by 4 bases, with 19 bases between them. Germline lookup yields CDR1 SQVTM and CDR2 ANQGSEA. The CDR3 totals 15 residues. The CDR3 protein is CSVALVQGRGYGYTF. The DNA of the CDR3 is TGCAGCGTTGCACTAGTTCAGGGTCGCGGCTATGGCTACACCTTC.